This entry lists 22 T cell receptor beta chains sequenced from one sample in a study of early T cells in non-severe SARS-CoV-2 infection. Each CDR3 protein is one row after TCRdb ran MiXCR on the 5' RACE reads. In the table there are about 23,000 distinct CDR3 sequences, around 4.2% of which are singletons. Sequenced: whole blood. The receptors come from an adult who was a healthcare worker with PCR-confirmed SARS-CoV-2 infection or an uninfected control (not recorded which).

V and J are TRBV11-3 and TRBJ2-1; D call uncertain. The germline V gene has CDR1 SGHNT and CDR2 YENEEA. This CDR3 has 13 amino acids. V lost 0 bases and J lost 7, with 7 bases in between. CDR3 DNA: TGTGCCAGCAGCTTAGAAGTCGGTAATGAGCAGTTCTTC. Residues: CASSLEVGNEQFF.

This clonotype was recorded many times. V usage is TRBV29-1 and J usage is TRBJ1-1; no clear D gene. The CDR3 has 12 amino acids. Germline-derived CDR1 and CDR2 are SQVTM and ANQGSEA. Trimming left V 4 bases short and J 2 bases short, with 8 bases between. CDR3 nucleotide sequence: TGCAGCGTTGGGGCAGCCAACACTGAAGCTTTCTTT. It encodes CSVGAANTEAFF.

In this sample, this clonotype turned up many times. V and J are TRBV6-2 or TRBV6-3 and TRBJ2-4; D ambiguous. CDR1 and CDR2 (germline): MNHEY, SVGEGT. V was trimmed by 2 bases and J by 0 bases, leaving 8 bases between them. CDR3 length: 15 amino acids. CDR3 residues: CASSYRSLAKNIQYF. CDR3 DNA sequence: TGTGCCAGCAGTTACCGAAGTTTAGCCAAAAACATTCAGTACTTC.

Within the sample, this clonotype is medium-sized. The chain uses TRBV6-2 or TRBV6-3 and TRBJ2-7, with D maybe TRBD1 (6 bases). Germline lookup yields CDR1 MNHEY and CDR2 SVGEGT. V lost 2 bases and J lost 2, with 13 bases in between. The CDR3 consists of 15 residues. The CDR3 DNA is TGTGCCAGCAGTTACCCCGTTGACAGGCCCTACGAGCAGTACTTC. This encodes CASSYPVDRPYEQYF.

Regarding this clonotype: The junction does not match germline at one end; this may be a read error. The CDR3 is CASSWEGQSYGQYF. In DNA, the CDR3 is TGCGCCAGCAGCTGGGAGGGACAGTCCTACGGGCAGTACTTC. This sequence joins TRBV5-1 and TRBJ2-7; the D gene could be TRBD1 or TRBD2 (7 bases each). Germline-derived CDR1 and CDR2 are SGHRS and YFSETQ. The CDR3 runs 14 residues.

The CDR3 reads CASSLAQGTGELFF. In nucleotides, the CDR3 is TGTGCCAGCAGCTTAGCTCAGGGTACCGGGGAGCTGTTTTTT. This chain joins TRBV7-8 and TRBJ2-2, with a possible D match to TRBD1 (5 bases). The CDR3 runs 14 residues. Trimming pared 0 bases from V and 5 bases from J, leaving 7 bases between. Germline V gene sequence: CDR1 SGHVS, CDR2 FQNEAQ. The whole variable domain, remainder taken from reference TRBV7-8 and TRBJ2-2, is GAGVSQSPRYKVAKRGQDVALRCDPISGHVSLFWYQQALGQGPEFLTYFQNEAQLDKSGLPSDRFFAERPEGSVSTLKIQRTQQEDSAVYLCASSLAQGTGELFFGEGSRLTVL.

This clonotype was recorded at least ten times. V usage is TRBV6-5 and J usage is TRBJ2-1; D is perhaps TRBD1 (5 bases). The CDR3 has 18 residues. Germline V gene sequence: CDR1 MNHEY, CDR2 SVGAGI. The V end was cut by 3 bases, the J end by 4 bases, with 22 bases between. For the CDR3, the DNA is TGTGCCAGCAGTTATTTTTTACCGACAGTCTCTCTTTACAATGAGCAGTTCTTC. The encoded protein is CASSYFLPTVSLYNEQFF.

This clonotype was found many times. The V gene is TRBV12-3 or TRBV12-4, the J gene TRBJ1-1, with D maybe TRBD1 (5 bases). The CDR3 sequence is 15 residues long. V lost 6 bases and J 2 bases, leaving 16 bases between the germline ends. The CDR3 protein is CASRLTGISNTEAFF. CDR3 nucleotides: TGTGCCAGCAGGCTTACAGGAATCTCAAACACTGAAGCTTTCTTT.

This clonotype was counted many times. V gene TRBV19 combines with J gene TRBJ2-2, with D uncertain. V gave up 5 bases and J gave up 1 base, with 8 bases separating them. This CDR3 region has 14 residues. The germline gives CDR1 LNHDA, CDR2 SQIVND (reference sequence). In DNA, the CDR3 is TGTGCCAGTAGTCTACAGCAGAACACCGGGGAGCTGTTTTTT. The encoded protein is CASSLQQNTGELFF.

This clonotype was seen repeatedly, ten times or more. This chain links TRBV7-3 with TRBJ2-2, with 8 bases lining up with TRBD1. The CDR3 has 14 residues. Trimming removed 5 bases from V and 5 bases from J; junction bases left unmatched: 4. Germline CDR1 reads SGHTA; CDR2 reads FQGTGA. The CDR3 sequence: CASSLNRGTGELFF. The DNA of the CDR3 is TGTGCCAGCAGCCTAAACAGGGGGACCGGGGAGCTGTTTTTT.

Many counts were recorded for this clonotype. The CDR3 reads CASSLGGHSYEQYF. The CDR3 DNA reads TGTGCCAGCAGTTTGGGCGGCCACTCCTACGAGCAGTACTTC. The chain combines TRBV12-3 or TRBV12-4 with TRBJ2-7; D is undetermined. The CDR3 contains 14 residues. V lost 3 bases and J 0 bases, leaving 9 bases between the germline ends.

This clonotype was observed at least ten times. The chain joins TRBV6-2 or TRBV6-3 to TRBJ2-3; D is undetermined. The germline V gene has CDR1 MNHEY and CDR2 SVGEGT. The CDR3 sequence is 13 residues long. V was shortened by 7 bases and J by 1 base, with 9 bases between the two germline ends. CDR3 in DNA: TGTGCCAGCACCCTTGTCGGCACAGATACGCAGTATTTT. This sequence encodes CASTLVGTDTQYF.

This clonotype was observed at least ten times. The rearrangement uses TRBV9 and TRBJ1-2; D unresolved. V was shortened by 0 bases and J by 7 bases, with 16 bases between the two germline ends. CDR1 and CDR2 from the germline V gene are SGDLS and YYNGEE. The CDR3 runs 15 residues. CDR3: CASSVAESTGFGYTF. CDR3 bases: TGTGCCAGCAGCGTAGCGGAATCGACGGGTTTTGGCTACACCTTC.

This clonotype was recorded at least ten times. The chain links TRBV5-1 to TRBJ2-7; 14 bases are a match to TRBD2. This CDR3 has 18 residues. Germline V gene lookup returns CDR1 SGHRS and CDR2 YFSETQ. V lost 4 bases and J lost 4; bases outside the gene matches: 13. The CDR3 loop is CASSPEGTSGGILYEQYF. CDR3 nucleotides: TGCGCCAGCAGCCCAGAAGGGACTAGCGGGGGTATTTTGTACGAGCAGTACTTC.

This clonotype was seen ten or more times. The chain joins TRBV28 to TRBJ2-5; possible D gene TRBD2, 7 bases. V lost 2 bases to trimming and J lost 5 bases, with 12 bases between them. The CDR3 extends over 14 amino acids. The V gene's germline CDR1 is MDHEN and CDR2 SYDVKM. CDR3 nucleotides: TGTGCCAGCAGTTTACTAGAGGGGGGGGAGACCCAGTACTTC. Encoded protein: CASSLLEGGETQYF.

This clonotype occurred many times. The genes are TRBV7-2 and TRBJ1-1; D perhaps matches TRBD1 (6 bases). The CDR3 has 13 residues. Germline CDR1 is SGHTA and CDR2 is FQGNSA. V was pared by 5 bases and J by 6 bases, with 13 bases between. The CDR3: CASSQTGMAEAFF. For the CDR3, the DNA is TGTGCCAGCAGCCAAACAGGGATGGCTGAAGCTTTCTTT.

This clonotype was counted many times. This chain joins TRBV12-3 or TRBV12-4 and TRBJ2-5; D remains ambiguous. V was trimmed by 3 bases and J by 5 bases, leaving 4 bases between them. This CDR3 spans 11 amino acids. CDR3 nucleotides: TGTGCCAGCAGTTTTACGGAGACCCAGTACTTC. Its protein is CASSFTETQYF.

This clonotype showed up many times. The CDR3 protein is CASSLDRVRDEKLFF. Written as DNA, the CDR3 is TGTGCCAGCAGCTTGGACAGGGTACGGGATGAAAAACTGTTTTTT. This chain links TRBV7-2 with TRBJ1-4; 8 bases match TRBD1. From germline, CDR1 is SGHTA and CDR2 FQGNSA. Trimming took 3 bases from V and 6 from J; bases not matched to a gene: 6. This CDR3 is 15 amino acids long.

This clonotype was detected ten times or more. The chain combines TRBV6-2 or TRBV6-3 with TRBJ2-2; D gene uncertain. The length of the CDR3 is 18 residues. Germline CDR1 and CDR2: MNHEY and SVGEGT. Trimming took off 2 bases at V and 3 bases at J, with 19 bases between the two ends. This CDR3 is CASSYGGGWLRDTGELFF. The CDR3 nucleotides are TGTGCCAGCAGTTACGGCGGTGGTTGGCTTCGTGACACCGGGGAGCTGTTTTTT.

In its sample, this clonotype was seen many times. The genes are TRBV20-1 and TRBJ1-5, with D unclear. CDR1 is DFQATT, CDR2 SNEGSKA, per germline (reference sequence). V was clipped by 3 bases and J by 2 bases, with 8 bases between them. The CDR3 loop spans 13 amino acids. As DNA, the CDR3 is TGCAGTGCTAGTCGCAAGGGCAATCAGCCCCAGCATTTT. It codes for CSASRKGNQPQHF.

Many counts were recorded for this clonotype. The chain carries TRBV4-3 and TRBJ2-1, with TRBD2 matching 14 bases. Looked up from germline, CDR1 is LGHNA and CDR2 is YSLEER. This CDR3 has 18 residues. Trimming removed 3 bases from V and 0 bases from J; junction bases left unmatched: 4. DNA for the CDR3: TGCGCCAGCAGCCAGAGGACTAGCGGGGGGAGCTCCTACAATGAGCAGTTCTTC. It is translated as CASSQRTSGGSSYNEQFF.

This clonotype was seen more than once but under ten times. V and J are TRBV28 and TRBJ2-7; TRBD1 matches 7 bases. Looked up from germline, CDR1 is MDHEN and CDR2 is SYDVKM. The junction had 8 bases not matched to a gene; V was cut back by 7 bases and J by 2 bases. The CDR3 runs to 14 residues. CDR3 loop: CASTILTGAYEQYF. As DNA, the CDR3 is TGTGCCAGCACCATCCTTACAGGGGCCTACGAGCAGTACTTC.